This is a list of T cell receptor beta chains from one sample in a study of human T cells and chemical hapten exposure. MiXCR, applied by TCRdb to the RACE reads, yields one record per CDR3 protein. The sample lists more than 70,000 distinct CDR3 sequences, approximately 10% seen once, with 1.6% in the top ten. The sequences come from whole blood, collected in connection with sensitization to the hapten diphenylcyclopropenone (DPC). Receptors were obtained from a young man with alopecia areata. Some clones in this sample may be carry-over from other donors' samples. Each CDR3 is given with its conserved first and last residue. The order of the fields is V gene, J gene, CDR3 length, clone size, CDR3 protein. The size of a clone is reported for some rows only, either as once, few or many, or as a class for expanded clones.

>TRBV5-5|TRBJ1-2|17|many
CASSLVGNRRTNYGYTF
>TRBV27|TRBJ2-5|15|-
CASRLGQGGWETQYF
>TRBV11-2|TRBJ1-3|16|-
CASSLGTAGQRNTIYF
>TRBV20-1|TRBJ2-5|16|many
CSARVGLAGGKETQYF
>TRBV10-1|TRBJ2-2|16|few
CASSDGSPTNTGELFF
>TRBV12-5|TRBJ2-1|18|few
CASGLTGTSGGASNEQFF
>TRBV5-1|TRBJ2-3|14|many
CASSPGLAEDTQYF
>TRBV7-3|TRBJ2-2|15|many
CASSADRVGTGELFF
>TRBV29-1|TRBJ1-1|13|-
CSVVRRANTEAFF
>TRBV10-1|TRBJ1-4|14|-
CASSERGPGGKLFF
>TRBV11-3|TRBJ2-4|13|many
CASSFGGADIQYF
>TRBV7-9|TRBJ1-1|15|few
CASSQGGGPRAEAFF
>TRBV21-1|TRBJ2-7|14|-
CASSSLDSRYEQYF
>TRBV29-1|TRBJ1-2|15|few
CSVRRVLPRAYGYTF
>TRBV2|TRBJ2-2|16|many
CAKSLAGVRNTGELFF
>TRBV12-3/TRBV12-4|TRBJ2-2|11|few
CAGGHTGELFF
>TRBV12-3/TRBV12-4|TRBJ1-5|15|once
CASSNYRERDQPQHF
>TRBV5-1|TRBJ1-1|13|-
CASRRTGNTEAFF
>TRBV6-2/TRBV6-3|TRBJ1-1|15|many
CASSYPDGINTEAFF
>TRBV20-1|TRBJ1-2|13|many
CSAWGTESYGYTF
>TRBV29-1|TRBJ2-1|9|few
CSADSRQFF
>TRBV6-2/TRBV6-3|TRBJ2-6|13|-
CASRPAGANVLTF
>TRBV9|TRBJ2-1|16|-
CASSPDRDRGYNEQFF
>TRBV6-5|TRBJ1-1|16|many
CASSYSSRGARTEAFF
>TRBV4-1|TRBJ2-1|12|many
CASSQSWDEQFF
>TRBV6-2/TRBV6-3|TRBJ2-1|13|many
CASSSRDRDEQFF
>TRBV6-1|TRBJ2-5|15|many
CASSEAGQTQETQYF
>TRBV29-1|TRBJ1-1|13|few
CSGLGQLNTEAFF
>TRBV20-1|TRBJ2-4|14|few
CSAEGQSFKNIQYF
>TRBV27|TRBJ2-2|16|many
CASRMGGTGVTGELFF
>TRBV6-5|TRBJ2-1|12|-
CASSYPGDEQFF
>TRBV11-2|TRBJ1-2|15|many
CASSLLRGREYGYTF
>TRBV20-1|TRBJ1-4|12|few
CSAPGQAEKLFF
>TRBV7-2|TRBJ2-2|13|-
CASRGTGTGELFF
>TRBV3-2|TRBJ1-5|17|-
CASSHFRRGGRNQPQHF